This is a list of T cell receptor beta chains from one sample in a study of blood T cell repertoires in COVID-19. Sequencing was performed with immunoSEQ multiplex PCR; in TCRdb, only in-frame clones are kept and a portion is missing. The sample records about 70,000 clones, about four fifths being singletons. The sequenced sample consisted of peripheral blood. These receptor sequences come from a woman aged 60-75 years with acute or convalescent COVID-19. CDR3s include the opening cysteine and the closing phenylalanine or tryptophan. D genes are given only for firm matches. Size is omitted from some rows. Given values are once, few, many or a class for expanded clones.

V gene,clone size,J gene,D gene,CDR3 DNA,CDR3 protein
TRBV29-1,.,TRBJ2-3,TRBD1,TGCAGCGTTCGGGGCTTGACAGGGTCGGGAGATACGCAGTATTTT,CSVRGLTGSGDTQYF
TRBV3-1/TRBV3-2,.,TRBJ2-5,TRBD1,TGTGCCAGCAGCCAGACAGGGGTAGGGGAGACCCAGTACTTC,CASSQTGVGETQYF
TRBV6-5,once,TRBJ2-7,TRBD1,TGTGCCAGCAGTTACTCGAGGACAGGGGGCTACGAGCAGTACTTC,CASSYSRTGGYEQYF
TRBV5-8,.,TRBJ1-5,.,TGTGCCAGCTCCCCCACTGGGGGCGCATCTCAGCCCCAGCATTTT,CASSPTGGASQPQHF
TRBV19,.,TRBJ2-3,TRBD2,TGTGCCAGTAGTATCAGGACTAGCGGGGGGGTAGATACGCAGTATTTT,CASSIRTSGGVDTQYF
TRBV6-4,.,TRBJ1-6,TRBD1,TGTGCCAGCAGTATTCAGGGGGATTCACCCCTCCACTTT,CASSIQGDSPLHF
TRBV10-3,few,TRBJ1-5,.,TGTGCCATCAGTGGAAACAACAATCAGCCCCAGCATTTT,CAISGNNNQPQHF
TRBV28,once,TRBJ2-3,.,TGTGCCAGCGAACAGCGGAGACAAAGCACAGATACGCAGTATTTT,CASEQRRQSTDTQYF
TRBV18,.,TRBJ1-3,.,TGTGCCAGCTCACCACCTCAGGGTTCGACGCATTTT,CASSPPQGSTHF
TRBV10-3,few,TRBJ2-7,.,TGTGCCATCAGTGATGGCAGCTACGAGCAGTACTTC,CAISDGSYEQYF
TRBV10-3,.,TRBJ1-1,.,TGTGCCATCAGTGAGTTTGAGGGTAACACTGAAGCTTTCTTT,CAISEFEGNTEAFF
TRBV5-1,.,TRBJ1-2,TRBD1,TGCGCCAGCAGCTTGGCGACAGGGGGGGTCTATGGCTACACCTTC,CASSLATGGVYGYTF
TRBV6-6,.,TRBJ2-2,.,TGTGCCAGCTCGACTATTGCCGGGGAGCTGTTTTTT,CASSTIAGELFF
TRBV6-1,once,TRBJ2-7,TRBD1,TGTGCCAGCAGTGAAGGGACCGGGACAGGGGGCGCCGAGCAGTACTTC,CASSEGTGTGGAEQYF
TRBV5-1,.,TRBJ1-1,TRBD1,TGCGCCAGCAGCTACTATTCGACAGGGCCCGGCACTGAAGCTTTCTTT,CASSYYSTGPGTEAFF
TRBV5-1,.,TRBJ1-2,TRBD1,TGCGCCAGCAGCTTATCAGGGGGCCTAGACTATGGCTACACCTTC,CASSLSGGLDYGYTF
TRBV5-6,.,TRBJ1-1,TRBD1,TGTGCCAGCAGCTGGGACAGGGAAACGAACACTGAAGCTTTCTTT,CASSWDRETNTEAFF
TRBV3-1/TRBV3-2,.,TRBJ1-2,.,TGTGCCAGCAGCCTCTACAGGGCCTATGGCTACACCTTC,CASSLYRAYGYTF
TRBV4-3,.,TRBJ2-1,TRBD2,TGCGCCAGCGGGGCGGCTAGCGGGGGAAATGAGCAGTTCTTC,CASGAASGGNEQFF
TRBV27,.,TRBJ1-5,.,TGTGCCAGCAGTCCCAAGACAGGTCTCGGCAATCAGCCCCAGCATTTT,CASSPKTGLGNQPQHF
TRBV6-1,.,TRBJ1-1,TRBD1,TGTGCCAGCAGTCCAAGGCAGGGGGACACTGAAGCTTTCTTT,CASSPRQGDTEAFF
TRBV7-8,.,TRBJ1-1,TRBD1,TGTGCCAGCAGCTCCGACAGGGTAGGAACTGAAGCTTTCTTT,CASSSDRVGTEAFF
TRBV6-4,.,TRBJ2-2,.,TGTGCCAGCAGTGACACAGGGCACACCGGGGAGCTGTTTTTT,CASSDTGHTGELFF
TRBV7-9,.,TRBJ1-1,.,TGTGCCAGCGGGAGTGGTGGGGGCCGGGGAGCTTTCTTT,CASGSGGGRGAFF
TRBV5-4,.,TRBJ1-3,TRBD1,TGTGCCAGCAGCTCACCCCCCGGGACAGGGTCTGGAAACACCATATATTTT,CASSSPPGTGSGNTIYF
TRBV6-4,.,TRBJ1-3,.,TGTGCCAGCAGTGTAGGGACTTCCTCTGGAAACACCATATATTTT,CASSVGTSSGNTIYF
TRBV5-6,.,TRBJ1-3,TRBD1,TGTGCCAGCAGCTTACAGGGGCCCGGAAACACCATATATTTT,CASSLQGPGNTIYF
TRBV18,.,TRBJ1-1,TRBD1,TGTGCCAGCTCAGACAGGGGCACTGAAGCTTTCTTT,CASSDRGTEAFF
TRBV9,.,TRBJ1-1,.,TGTGCCAGCAGCGTGTCCGGGTCCACTGAAGCTTTCTTT,CASSVSGSTEAFF
TRBV28,.,TRBJ2-3,TRBD1,TGTGCCAGCAGAAGGACAGGGGCCCCAGATACGCAGTATTTT,CASRRTGAPDTQYF
TRBV6-5,.,TRBJ1-2,.,TGTGCCAGCAGTTCCACAGGGAACTATGGCTACACCTTC,CASSSTGNYGYTF
TRBV7-2,.,TRBJ1-3,.,TGTGCCAGCAGCTTAGGAGGAGGGGCTCCCTCTGGAAACACCATATATTTT,CASSLGGGAPSGNTIYF
TRBV3-1/TRBV3-2,.,TRBJ2-4,.,TGTGCCAGCAGCCTCGAAGGCGCAGGGGCGGCCAAAAACATTCAGTACTTC,CASSLEGAGAAKNIQYF
TRBV15,.,TRBJ2-7,.,TGTGCCACCAGCAGAGATTCCAGGGGTACCTACGAGCAGTACTTC,CATSRDSRGTYEQYF
TRBV6-5,.,TRBJ2-7,TRBD1,TGTGCCAGCAGTAGACAGGGGACGGACTACGAGCAGTACTTC,CASSRQGTDYEQYF
TRBV10-2,once,TRBJ1-1,.,TGCGCCAGCAGTGAATTGCTGGGGGGCACTGAAGCTTTCTTT,CASSELLGGTEAFF
TRBV3-1/TRBV3-2,.,TRBJ1-5,.,TGTGCCAGCAGCCAATTCCGCGCAAATCAGCCCCAGCATTTT,CASSQFRANQPQHF
TRBV5-4,.,TRBJ1-6,.,TGTGCCAGCAGCCCAGTAACAGGGAATTCACCCCTCCACTTT,CASSPVTGNSPLHF
TRBV2,few,TRBJ1-2,.,TGTGCCAGCACAGGGGTCTATGGCTACACCTTC,CASTGVYGYTF